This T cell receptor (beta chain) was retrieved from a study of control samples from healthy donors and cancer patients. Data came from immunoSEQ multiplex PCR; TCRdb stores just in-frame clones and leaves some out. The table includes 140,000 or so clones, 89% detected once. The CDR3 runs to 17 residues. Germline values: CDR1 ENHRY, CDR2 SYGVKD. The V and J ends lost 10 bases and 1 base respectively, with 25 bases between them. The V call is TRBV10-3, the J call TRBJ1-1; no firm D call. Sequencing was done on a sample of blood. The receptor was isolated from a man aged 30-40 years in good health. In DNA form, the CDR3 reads TGTGCCACCCACCGTCTGGGTTCTGAGGCGTCGAACACTGAAGCTTTCTTT. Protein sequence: CATHRLGSEASNTEAFF.